This is a list of T cell receptor beta chains from one sample in a study of neurological immune-mediated disorders. TCRdb recomputed calls from the 5' RACE reads with MiXCR, one row per CDR3 protein. The sample includes more than 45,000 distinct CDR3 sequences, approximately 4.1% of them seen just once. What was sequenced was PBMCs. These TCRs come from a man aged 50 to 60 with multiple sclerosis. The CDR3 runs from the conserved cysteine through the conserved F or W. Size values are once, few and many counts, or a class for expanded clones, and some rows have none.

cdr3_aa: CASSNYGMNTEAFF
clone_size: .
j_call: TRBJ1-1
cdr3_length: 14
v_call: TRBV14

cdr3_aa: CASSVRQYSPLHF
clone_size: .
j_call: TRBJ1-6
cdr3_length: 13
v_call: TRBV28

cdr3_aa: CSARRGSTGELFF
clone_size: few
j_call: TRBJ2-2
cdr3_length: 13
v_call: TRBV20-1

cdr3_aa: CASSLAIRETYEQYF
clone_size: few
j_call: TRBJ2-7
cdr3_length: 15
v_call: TRBV7-9

cdr3_aa: CASSPAAERTDTQYF
clone_size: many
j_call: TRBJ2-3
cdr3_length: 15
v_call: TRBV7-2

cdr3_aa: CASKGNTAGAYEQYF
clone_size: .
j_call: TRBJ2-7
cdr3_length: 15
v_call: TRBV25-1

cdr3_aa: CASSLAGRGPNTGELFF
clone_size: many
j_call: TRBJ2-2
cdr3_length: 17
v_call: TRBV5-1

cdr3_aa: CASSQDLAPTGIVYTGELFF
clone_size: many
j_call: TRBJ2-2
cdr3_length: 20
v_call: TRBV14

cdr3_aa: CASSLEGAYTEAFF
clone_size: .
j_call: TRBJ1-1
cdr3_length: 14
v_call: TRBV5-1

cdr3_aa: CASSYSTSGSTGELFF
clone_size: many
j_call: TRBJ2-2
cdr3_length: 16
v_call: TRBV6-5

cdr3_aa: CSAGGPSTEAFF
clone_size: many
j_call: TRBJ1-1
cdr3_length: 12
v_call: TRBV20-1

cdr3_aa: CATSVDGGPYNEQFF
clone_size: many
j_call: TRBJ2-1
cdr3_length: 15
v_call: TRBV15

cdr3_aa: CASSSGQPNTGELFF
clone_size: .
j_call: TRBJ2-2
cdr3_length: 15
v_call: TRBV5-1

cdr3_aa: CASRLTSGGSTGELFF
clone_size: many
j_call: TRBJ2-2
cdr3_length: 16
v_call: TRBV5-1

cdr3_aa: CASSLGADTQYF
clone_size: many
j_call: TRBJ2-3
cdr3_length: 12
v_call: TRBV12-3/TRBV12-4

cdr3_aa: CASSSDGAPFNEQFF
clone_size: many
j_call: TRBJ2-1
cdr3_length: 15
v_call: TRBV5-1

cdr3_aa: CASSYRGAGADTQYF
clone_size: many
j_call: TRBJ2-3
cdr3_length: 15
v_call: TRBV6-5

cdr3_aa: CASSAGGSDTQYF
clone_size: .
j_call: TRBJ2-3
cdr3_length: 13
v_call: TRBV5-1

cdr3_aa: CASSQHRASSYEQYF
clone_size: few
j_call: TRBJ2-7
cdr3_length: 15
v_call: TRBV14

cdr3_aa: CASSSGTGYEQYF
clone_size: many
j_call: TRBJ2-7
cdr3_length: 13
v_call: TRBV11-2

cdr3_aa: CATRTPSGNNEQFF
clone_size: many
j_call: TRBJ2-1
cdr3_length: 14
v_call: TRBV15

cdr3_aa: CAAESGTGSNEQFF
clone_size: .
j_call: TRBJ2-1
cdr3_length: 14
v_call: TRBV10-3

cdr3_aa: CASSPGTGPTYF
clone_size: many
j_call: TRBJ2-3
cdr3_length: 12
v_call: TRBV7-9

cdr3_aa: CASSTTDEKLFF
clone_size: .
j_call: TRBJ1-4
cdr3_length: 12
v_call: TRBV7-9

cdr3_aa: CASSFPGQNTEAFF
clone_size: few
j_call: TRBJ1-1
cdr3_length: 14
v_call: TRBV6-6

cdr3_aa: CASSPRDHTPDTQYF
clone_size: many
j_call: TRBJ2-3
cdr3_length: 15
v_call: TRBV18

cdr3_aa: CASSPITTTSNEAFF
clone_size: many
j_call: TRBJ1-1
cdr3_length: 15
v_call: TRBV18

cdr3_aa: CASSLLAGGPGEQFF
clone_size: few
j_call: TRBJ2-1
cdr3_length: 15
v_call: TRBV27

cdr3_aa: CSARPTGDVTLQPQHF
clone_size: .
j_call: TRBJ1-5
cdr3_length: 16
v_call: TRBV20-1

cdr3_aa: CASSLTGFTEAFF
clone_size: few
j_call: TRBJ1-1
cdr3_length: 13
v_call: TRBV12-3/TRBV12-4

cdr3_aa: CSATVGGRSYNEQFF
clone_size: many
j_call: TRBJ2-1
cdr3_length: 15
v_call: TRBV20-1

cdr3_aa: CASSATGGADTQYF
clone_size: many
j_call: TRBJ2-3
cdr3_length: 14
v_call: TRBV27

cdr3_aa: CASSLDPGKDQPQHF
clone_size: .
j_call: TRBJ1-5
cdr3_length: 15
v_call: TRBV5-1

cdr3_aa: CASSLPTHYEQYF
clone_size: many
j_call: TRBJ2-7
cdr3_length: 13
v_call: TRBV5-1

cdr3_aa: CSHSGPGSYEQYF
clone_size: many
j_call: TRBJ2-7
cdr3_length: 13
v_call: TRBV29-1

cdr3_aa: CASTGLAGAVEQFF
clone_size: few
j_call: TRBJ2-1
cdr3_length: 14
v_call: TRBV5-1

cdr3_aa: CASSFSGSGNTIYF
clone_size: many
j_call: TRBJ1-3
cdr3_length: 14
v_call: TRBV12-3/TRBV12-4

cdr3_aa: CASSFSGRSYNEQFF
clone_size: many
j_call: TRBJ2-1
cdr3_length: 15
v_call: TRBV11-1

cdr3_aa: CASSLAGAPGYEQYF
clone_size: many
j_call: TRBJ2-7
cdr3_length: 15
v_call: TRBV5-1

cdr3_aa: CASSGTPGYEQYF
clone_size: many
j_call: TRBJ2-7
cdr3_length: 13
v_call: TRBV5-1

cdr3_aa: CASSQRMTMPMNTEAFF
clone_size: many
j_call: TRBJ1-1
cdr3_length: 17
v_call: TRBV14

cdr3_aa: CASSLLAGSDNEQFF
clone_size: many
j_call: TRBJ2-1
cdr3_length: 15
v_call: TRBV28

cdr3_aa: CASSIPTSGGFGETQYF
clone_size: many
j_call: TRBJ2-5
cdr3_length: 17
v_call: TRBV5-1

cdr3_aa: CASSEGWAAWLEDREGNQPQHF
clone_size: many
j_call: TRBJ1-5
cdr3_length: 22
v_call: TRBV2

cdr3_aa: CASYDRGHNYGYTF
clone_size: many
j_call: TRBJ1-2
cdr3_length: 14
v_call: TRBV6-2/TRBV6-3

cdr3_aa: CASRIQGGNTEAFF
clone_size: many
j_call: TRBJ1-1
cdr3_length: 14
v_call: TRBV5-1

cdr3_aa: CGGTEGAKEQYF
clone_size: .
j_call: TRBJ2-7
cdr3_length: 12
v_call: TRBV20-1

cdr3_aa: CASSLDGSSGNTIYF
clone_size: many
j_call: TRBJ1-3
cdr3_length: 15
v_call: TRBV5-1